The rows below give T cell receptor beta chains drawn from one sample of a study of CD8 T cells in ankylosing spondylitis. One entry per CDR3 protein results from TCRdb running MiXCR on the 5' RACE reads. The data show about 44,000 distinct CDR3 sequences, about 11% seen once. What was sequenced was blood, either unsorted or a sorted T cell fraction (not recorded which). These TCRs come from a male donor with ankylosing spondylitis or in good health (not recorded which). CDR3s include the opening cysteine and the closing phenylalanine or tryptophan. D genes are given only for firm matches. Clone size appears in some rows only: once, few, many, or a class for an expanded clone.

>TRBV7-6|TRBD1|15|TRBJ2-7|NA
TGTGCCAGCAGCTGGGGGACAGACCCCTCCTACGAGCAGTACTTC
CASSWGTDPSYEQYF
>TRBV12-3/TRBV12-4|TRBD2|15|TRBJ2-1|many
TGTGCCAGCAGTATCGGGACTAGCGCTTACAATGAGCAGTTCTTC
CASSIGTSAYNEQFF
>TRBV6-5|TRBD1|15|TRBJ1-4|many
TGTGCCAGCAGTTCGTCGCACAGGGGTCGCGAAAAACTGTTTTTT
CASSSSHRGREKLFF
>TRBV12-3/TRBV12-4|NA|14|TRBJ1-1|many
TGTGCCAGCAGTTTCTTGCGGATGAACACTGAAGCTTTCTTT
CASSFLRMNTEAFF
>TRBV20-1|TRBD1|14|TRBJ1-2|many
TGCAGTGCGTACCGGGACAGGGTCTCGGTCGGCTACACCTTC
CSAYRDRVSVGYTF
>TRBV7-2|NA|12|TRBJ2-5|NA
TGTGCCAGCAGTTCTCCCCACAAGACCCAGTACTTC
CASSSPHKTQYF
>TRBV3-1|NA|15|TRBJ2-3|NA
TGTGCCAGCAGCCAAGTGAACGGGGTGGCAGATACGCAGTATTTT
CASSQVNGVADTQYF
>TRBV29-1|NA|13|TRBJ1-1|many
TGCAGCGTTGCTAAGATGACGGAGGGGTTTACTTTCTTT
CSVAKMTEGFTFF
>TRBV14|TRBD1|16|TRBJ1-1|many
TGTGCCAGCAGCCAAGAAGCCCCTGGACAGGGAGACGGTCCTTTCTTT
CASSQEAPGQGDGPFF
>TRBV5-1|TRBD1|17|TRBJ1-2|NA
TGCGCCAGCAGCTTGGCCCCCTCGACGGACAGGCGCTATGGCTACACCTTC
CASSLAPSTDRRYGYTF
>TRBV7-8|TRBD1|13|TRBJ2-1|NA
TGTGCCAGCAGCTCCAACAGGGGTTGGGAGCAGTTCTTC
CASSSNRGWEQFF